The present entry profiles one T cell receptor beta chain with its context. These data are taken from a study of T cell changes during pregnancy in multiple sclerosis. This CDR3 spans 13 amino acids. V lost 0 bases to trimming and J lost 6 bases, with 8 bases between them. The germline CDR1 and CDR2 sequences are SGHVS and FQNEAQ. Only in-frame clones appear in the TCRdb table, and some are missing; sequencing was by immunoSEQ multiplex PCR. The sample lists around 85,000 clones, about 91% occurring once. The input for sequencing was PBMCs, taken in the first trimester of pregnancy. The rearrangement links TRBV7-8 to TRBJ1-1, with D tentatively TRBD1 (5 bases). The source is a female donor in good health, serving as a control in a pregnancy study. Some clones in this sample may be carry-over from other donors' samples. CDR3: CASSLARGAEAFF. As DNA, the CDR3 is TGTGCCAGCAGCTTAGCGCGGGGCGCTGAAGCTTTCTTT. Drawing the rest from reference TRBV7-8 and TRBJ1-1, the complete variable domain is GAGVSQSPRYKVAKRGQDVALRCDPISGHVSLFWYQQALGQGPEFLTYFQNEAQLDKSGLPSDRFFAERPEGSVSTLKIQRTQQEDSAVYLCASSLARGAEAFFGQGTRLTVV.